Sequencing of this TCR beta chain was carried out in a study of CD8 T cells in Susac syndrome. V was clipped by 8 bases and J by 5 bases, with 18 bases between them. This CDR3 comprises 14 residues. RNA totalling roughly 0.5 to 1 ug underwent reverse transcription with random hexamers. Across 54 Vbeta and 13 Jbeta, TCR beta CDR3 was amplified with immunoSEQ multiplex PCR. TCRdb reanalysed the immunoSEQ multiplex PCR reads using MiXCR and keeps one entry per CDR3 protein. Of under 200,000 distinct CDR3 sequences listed, approximately 95% are singletons. The source material was CD8+ T cells from PBMCs. The sequence came from a human donor with Susac syndrome. J is TRBJ2-5 and V is TRBV12-3 or TRBV12-4; D might be TRBD1 (5 bases). CDR3 region: CASRPDKNRETQYF. CDR3 DNA sequence: TGTGCCAGCCGACCCGATAAAAACAGGGAGACCCAGTACTTC.